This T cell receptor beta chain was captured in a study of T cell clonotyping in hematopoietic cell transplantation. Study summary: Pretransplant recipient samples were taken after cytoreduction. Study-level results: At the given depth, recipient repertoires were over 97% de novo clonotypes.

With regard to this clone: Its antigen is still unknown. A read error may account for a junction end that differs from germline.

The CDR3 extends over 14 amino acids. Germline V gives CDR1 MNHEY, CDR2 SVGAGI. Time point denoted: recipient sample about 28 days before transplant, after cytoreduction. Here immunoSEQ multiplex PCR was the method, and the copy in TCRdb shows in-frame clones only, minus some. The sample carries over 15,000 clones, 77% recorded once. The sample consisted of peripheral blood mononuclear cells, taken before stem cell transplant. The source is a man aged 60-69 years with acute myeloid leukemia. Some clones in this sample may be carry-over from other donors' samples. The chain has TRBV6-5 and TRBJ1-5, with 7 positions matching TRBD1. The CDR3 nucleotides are TGTGCCAGCAGTGACTCACAGGGGAATCAGCCCCAGCATTTT. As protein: CASSDSQGNQPQHF.